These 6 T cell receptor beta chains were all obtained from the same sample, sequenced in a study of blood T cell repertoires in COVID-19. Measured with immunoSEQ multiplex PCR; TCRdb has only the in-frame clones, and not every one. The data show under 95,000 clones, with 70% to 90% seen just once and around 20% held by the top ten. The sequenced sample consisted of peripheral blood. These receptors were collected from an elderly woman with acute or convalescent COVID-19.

The CDR3 DNA reads TGTGCCAGTAGTGACCCGAGACAGGGTGTCGACGAGCAGTACTTC. Its translation: CASSDPRQGVDEQYF. The chain links TRBV19 to TRBJ2-7; 7 bases agree with TRBD1. The CDR3 totals 15 residues. V shed 5 bases, J shed 5 bases, and the junction held 12 bases outside the gene matches. CDR1 is LNHDA, CDR2 SQIVND, per germline (reference sequence).

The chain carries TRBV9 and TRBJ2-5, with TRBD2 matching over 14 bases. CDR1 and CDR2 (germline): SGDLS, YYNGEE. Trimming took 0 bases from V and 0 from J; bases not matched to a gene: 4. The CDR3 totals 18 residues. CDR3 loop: CASSVGLAGGLYQETQYF. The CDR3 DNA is TGTGCCAGCAGCGTAGGACTAGCGGGGGGGCTGTACCAAGAGACCCAGTACTTC.

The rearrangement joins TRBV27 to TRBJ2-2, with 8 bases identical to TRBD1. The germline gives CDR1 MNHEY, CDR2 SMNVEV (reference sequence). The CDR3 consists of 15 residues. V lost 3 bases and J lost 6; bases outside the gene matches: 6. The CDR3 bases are TGTGCCAGCAGTTTTAGGACAGGGAATTCCGGGGAGCTGTTTTTT. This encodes CASSFRTGNSGELFF.

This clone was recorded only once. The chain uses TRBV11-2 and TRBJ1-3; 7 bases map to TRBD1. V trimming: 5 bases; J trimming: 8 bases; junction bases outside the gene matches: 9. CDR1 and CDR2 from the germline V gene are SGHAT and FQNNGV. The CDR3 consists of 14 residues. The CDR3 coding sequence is TGTGCCAGCAGCCGCAGGGGGAGAGCTTACACCATATATTTT. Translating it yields CASSRRGRAYTIYF.

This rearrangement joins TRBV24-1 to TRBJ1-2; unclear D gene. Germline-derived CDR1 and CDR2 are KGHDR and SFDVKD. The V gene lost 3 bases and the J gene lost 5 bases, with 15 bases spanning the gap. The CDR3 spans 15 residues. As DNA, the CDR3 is TGTGCCACCAGTGATCCCCGGACTTATCCTTATGGCTACACCTTC. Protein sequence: CATSDPRTYPYGYTF.

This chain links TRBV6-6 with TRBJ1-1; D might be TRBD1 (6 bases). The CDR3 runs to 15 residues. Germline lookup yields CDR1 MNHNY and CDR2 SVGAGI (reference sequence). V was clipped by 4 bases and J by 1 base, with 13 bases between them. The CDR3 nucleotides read TGTGCCAGCAGTTCCACAGGGACGGCGAACACTGAAGCTTTCTTT. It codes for CASSSTGTANTEAFF.